The 19 T cell receptor beta chains given below trace back to one sample, sequenced in a study of blood T cell repertoires in COVID-19. The method was immunoSEQ multiplex PCR; TCRdb's version includes in-frame clones alone and lacks a portion of them. The table lists tens of thousands of clones, 80% to 85% of them singletons, with 28% in the top ten. The specimen was peripheral blood. The source is a human donor in a cohort sampled during active COVID-19.

A single count supports this clone. The CDR3 is CASSLGTSGRGQFF. The CDR3 DNA sequence: TGTGCCAGCAGCTTAGGGACTAGCGGACGGGGGCAGTTCTTC. This sequence joins TRBV7-3 and TRBJ2-1, with 11 positions matching TRBD2. The trim removed 2 bases at V and 12 bases at J, leaving 6 bases unmatched. Germline V gene sequence: CDR1 SGHTA, CDR2 FQGTGA. This CDR3 is built from 14 residues.

The table lists this clone with a count of one. This chain links TRBV6-2 or TRBV6-3 with TRBJ2-2, with TRBD2 identical over 16 bases. Germline lookup yields CDR1 MNHEY and CDR2 SVGEGT. The CDR3 runs to 18 residues. With V trimmed by 5 bases and J by 4 bases, 7 bases remained unmatched. DNA for the CDR3: TGTGCCAGCAGTGCCGGGACTAGCGGGGGGGCATTCACCGGGGAGCTGTTTTTT. Its translation: CASSAGTSGGAFTGELFF.

V gene TRBV28 combines with J gene TRBJ2-3; 7 nucleotides match TRBD2. The junction had 17 bases not matched to a gene; V was cut back by 2 bases and J by 6 bases. Germline CDR1 MDHEN, CDR2 SYDVKM. The CDR3 sequence is 18 residues long. Written as DNA, the CDR3 is TGTGCCAGCAGTTTACCCGGAGGTAGGCGGGGGTACTACGATACGCAGTATTTT. Amino acids: CASSLPGGRRGYYDTQYF.

J is TRBJ1-2 and V is TRBV6-6; 8 bases are a match to TRBD1. Germline V gene lookup returns CDR1 MNHNY and CDR2 SVGAGI (reference sequence). V dropped 6 bases and J dropped 3; count of bases not matched to a gene: 6. The CDR3 consists of 14 residues. In nucleotides, the CDR3 is TGTGCCAGCAGAGACAGGGGATTATACTATGGCTACACCTTC. Its protein is CASRDRGLYYGYTF.

The chain is built from TRBV10-2 and TRBJ2-3, with 13 nucleotides matching TRBD2. The CDR3 contains 20 residues. V gave up 3 bases and J gave up 0 bases; unmatched junction bases: 12. CDR1 is WSHSY, CDR2 SAAADI, per germline. CDR3 protein: CASSDPLGLAGVGSTDTQYF. CDR3 nucleotide sequence: TGCGCCAGCAGTGACCCCTTAGGACTAGCGGGGGTGGGTAGCACAGATACGCAGTATTTT.

The chain recombines TRBV7-2 with TRBJ2-3; no reliable D call. The length of the CDR3 is 15 residues. V lost 0 bases and J 5 bases, leaving 12 bases between the germline ends. The germline gives CDR1 SGHTA, CDR2 FQGNSA. In nucleotides, the CDR3 is TGTGCCAGCAGCTTAGCGAGGTCAACTGGAGATACGCAGTATTTT. It yields the protein CASSLARSTGDTQYF. The variable domain in full, with the rest retrieved from reference TRBV7-2 and TRBJ2-3, is GAGVSQSPSNKVTEKGKDVELRCDPISGHTALYWYRQSLGQGLEFLIYFQGNSAPDKSGLPSDRFSAERTGGSVSTLTIQRTQQEDSAVYLCASSLARSTGDTQYFGPGTRLTVL.

The J gene is TRBJ2-2, the V gene TRBV6-5, with 7 nucleotides matching TRBD2. The CDR3 contains 14 residues. Germline V lookup: CDR1 MNHEY, CDR2 SVGAGI. Trimming at V came to 10 bases and at J to 5 bases, leaving 10 bases not matched to a gene. As DNA, the CDR3 is TGTGCCACCCTTCCCCGGACTAGAACCGGGGAGCTGTTTTTT. This encodes CATLPRTRTGELFF.

This clone was seen only a few times. The V gene is TRBV5-3, the J gene TRBJ2-7; 8 nucleotides align to TRBD1. TRBV5-3 is given ORF status, its function remaining uncertain. The CDR3 runs 15 residues. The V gene end was trimmed by 4 bases and the J gene end by 0 bases; junction bases not matched to a gene: 6. In nucleotides, the CDR3 is TGTGCCAGAAGCAAATGGACAGGGAGCTCCTACGAGCAGTACTTC. Translation gives CARSKWTGSSYEQYF.

The V and J genes are TRBV2 and TRBJ2-3; 11 bases line up with TRBD2. Germline CDR1 is SNHLY and CDR2 is FYNNEI. The CDR3 length is 15 residues. The J segment lost 6 bases and the V segment lost 6 bases, leaving 8 bases of the junction unmatched. CDR3 amino acids: CASSAGLAVVDTQYF. The DNA of the CDR3 is TGTGCCAGCAGCGCGGGACTAGCGGTAGTGGATACGCAGTATTTT.

The J gene is TRBJ2-1, the V gene TRBV20-1; the D gene is possibly TRBD1 (6 bases). CDR1 DFQATT and CDR2 SNEGSKA come from the germline V gene (reference sequence). The CDR3 consists of 14 residues. V dropped 3 bases and J dropped 4 bases, with 13 bases sitting between them. CDR3 loop: CSASRRGLYNEQFF. The CDR3 DNA reads TGCAGTGCTAGTCGCAGGGGCTTATACAATGAGCAGTTCTTC.

V gene TRBV12-5 combines with J gene TRBJ2-2, with D maybe TRBD1 (6 bases). The germline V gene encodes CDR1 LGHNT and CDR2 FRNRAP. The V end lost 1 base, the J end lost 4 bases, and 13 bases lay between the germline ends. This CDR3 has 16 residues. CDR3 DNA sequence: TGTGCTAGTGGTTTGGCCTCCACAGGGTTCACCGGGGAGCTGTTTTTT. Residues: CASGLASTGFTGELFF. The full variable domain, its missing parts supplied by reference TRBV12-5 and TRBJ2-2, is DARVTQTPRHKVTEMGQEVTMRCQPILGHNTVFWYRQTMMQGLELLAYFRNRAPLDDSGMPKDRFSAEMPDATLATLKIQPSEPRDSAVYFCASGLASTGFTGELFFGEGSRLTVL.

The chain employs TRBV9 and TRBJ2-3; D might be TRBD2 (5 bases). Trimming took 3 bases from V and 0 from J, leaving 20 bases between them. Germline assignment: CDR1 SGDLS and CDR2 YYNGEE. The CDR3 is 18 residues long. CDR3 loop: CASSATGGLARSTDTQYF. DNA of the CDR3: TGTGCCAGCAGCGCAACGGGCGGGCTAGCCCGTAGCACAGATACGCAGTATTTT.

The table lists this clone with a few counts. CDR3 loop: CASSRNRVNTEAFF. CDR3 bases: TGCGCCAGCAGCCGCAACAGGGTGAACACTGAAGCTTTCTTT. The gene calls are TRBV4-1 and TRBJ1-1; maybe TRBD1 (6 bases). The CDR3 runs 14 residues. Per the germline V gene, CDR1 is MGHRA and CDR2 is YSYEKL. V was trimmed by 4 bases and J by 0 bases, leaving 9 bases between them.

The V and J genes are TRBV7-9 and TRBJ2-3; the D gene is possibly TRBD2 (6 bases). Per germline, CDR1 SEHNR and CDR2 FQNEAQ (reference sequence). The CDR3 length is 15 residues. The V end lost 6 bases, the J end lost 4 bases, and 17 bases lay between the germline ends. CDR3 in amino acids: CASSRLERASDTQYF. CDR3 nucleotide sequence: TGTGCCAGCAGTCGACTAGAGCGGGCCTCAGATACGCAGTATTTT.

V usage is TRBV27 and J usage is TRBJ1-2; D gene uncertain. The CDR3 sequence is 13 residues long. Germline CDR1 MNHEY, CDR2 SMNVEV (reference sequence). The V end was cut by 4 bases, the J end by 7 bases, with 13 bases between. The CDR3 DNA reads as TGTGCCAGCAGTTCACGCCGTCTCGGTGGCTACACCTTC. It specifies CASSSRRLGGYTF.

The rearrangement uses TRBV5-4 and TRBJ1-2; D perhaps matches TRBD1 (6 bases). This CDR3 has 13 amino acids. With 2 bases removed from V and 8 bases from J, the gap between germline ends came to 13 bases. The V gene's germline CDR1 is SGHNT and CDR2 YYREEE (reference sequence). CDR3: CASSFATGDGYTF. The CDR3 DNA reads TGTGCCAGCAGCTTCGCGACAGGTGACGGCTACACCTTC.

The chain is built from TRBV7-9 and TRBJ2-2, with D possibly matching TRBD2 (6 bases). The V and J ends lost 4 bases and 2 bases respectively, with 8 bases between them. Germline V CDR1 and CDR2: SEHNR, FQNEAQ (reference sequence). The CDR3 consists of 14 residues. CDR3 amino acids: CASSWDSNTGELFF. The CDR3 bases are TGTGCCAGCAGCTGGGACTCAAACACCGGGGAGCTGTTTTTT.

This sequence joins TRBV28 and TRBJ1-1; no clear D. CDR3 length: 14 amino acids. The germline V gene encodes CDR1 MDHEN and CDR2 SYDVKM. Trimming shortened V by 5 bases and J by 8 bases, and 18 bases separated the two germline ends. CDR3 nucleotides: TGTGCCAGCAGTCCCCCCCTTACCCCCACAGAAGCTTTCTTT. The encoded protein is CASSPPLTPTEAFF.

This sequence joins TRBV14 and TRBJ2-7; TRBD1 is a possible D gene (5 bases). Trimming shortened V by 1 base and J by 12 bases, and 13 bases separated the two germline ends. CDR1 and CDR2 from the germline V gene are SGHDN and FVKESK. CDR3 size: 12 residues. The CDR3 loop reads CASSQGSGFRYF. The CDR3 DNA sequence: TGTGCCAGCAGCCAAGGATCAGGGTTTCGGTACTTC.